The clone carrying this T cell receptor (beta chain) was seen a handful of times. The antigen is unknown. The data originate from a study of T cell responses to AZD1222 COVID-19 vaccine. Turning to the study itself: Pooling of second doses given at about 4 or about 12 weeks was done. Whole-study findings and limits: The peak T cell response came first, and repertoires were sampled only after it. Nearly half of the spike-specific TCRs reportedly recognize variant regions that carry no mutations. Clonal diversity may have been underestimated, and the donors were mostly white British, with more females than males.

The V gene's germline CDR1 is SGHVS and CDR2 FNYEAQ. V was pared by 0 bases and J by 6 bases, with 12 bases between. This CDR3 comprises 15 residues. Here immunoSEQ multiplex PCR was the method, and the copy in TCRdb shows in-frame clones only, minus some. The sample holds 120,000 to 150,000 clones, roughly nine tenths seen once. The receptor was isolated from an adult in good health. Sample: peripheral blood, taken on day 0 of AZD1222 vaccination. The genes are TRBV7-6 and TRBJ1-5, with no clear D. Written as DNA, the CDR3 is TGTGCCAGCAGCTTAGCGCTCGGGTTAAGTCAGCCCCAGCATTTT. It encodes CASSLALGLSQPQHF.